Detailed here is one T cell receptor beta chain. Antigen: not known. Each donor was a healthy Caucasian individual from Russia, aged roughly 6 to 90. Germline values: CDR1 LGHNT, CDR2 FRNRAP. This CDR3 region has 18 residues. Trimming removed 3 bases from V and 1 base from J, with 21 bases in between. The data stem from a study of blood T cells in healthy people across ages. With a J-beta primer mix and a sample-barcoded 5' primer, a second PCR ran about 6 to 11 cycles. Each cDNA molecule was tagged by a template-switch adaptor that had 12 random nucleotides. TCRdb reanalysed the 5' RACE reads using MiXCR and keeps one entry per CDR3 protein. The table records 650,000 to 700,000 distinct CDR3 sequences, approximately 31% of them present only once. The study, taken as a whole, reports: A greater number of naive CD4+ cells and higher diversity distinguished long-lived donors from aged donors.

This rearrangement joins TRBV12-5 to TRBJ1-1, with D possibly matching TRBD1 (6 bases). Source material: blood. This sequence was found in a woman of 80 years or more in good health. CDR3 loop: CASGFMELRGARNTEAFF. CDR3 DNA sequence: TGTGCTAGTGGTTTCATGGAATTGCGGGGGGCCAGGAACACTGAAGCTTTCTTT. Based on the CDR3 plus reference TRBV12-5 and TRBJ1-1, the full variable domain is DARVTQTPRHKVTEMGQEVTMRCQPILGHNTVFWYRQTMMQGLELLAYFRNRAPLDDSGMPKDRFSAEMPDATLATLKIQPSEPRDSAVYFCASGFMELRGARNTEAFFGQGTRLTVV.